The sample holds many counts of the clone carrying this T cell receptor beta chain. Its cognate antigen is unknown. Arm-PCR of CDR3 regions with iRepertoire HTBI primers generated TCR beta libraries. One entry per CDR3 protein results from TCRdb running MiXCR on the multiplex PCR reads. The sample yields 370,000 or so distinct CDR3 sequences, 15% to 20% seen once. Described time point: newly diagnosed GD, antithyroid drugs for less than 3 months. After RNA was extracted from PBMCs, the TCR library was made from it. The germline V and J ends were trimmed by 0 bases and 2 bases, with 13 bases remaining between them. Germline CDR1 reads SGHRS; CDR2 reads YFSETQ. The CDR3 totals 16 residues. These data originate in a study of regulatory T cells in long-lasting Graves disease. The study's findings and limits: Persistent patients shared more public clonotypes (around 3,000) than new patients (about 960).

This sample was shared with a second study, whose subject was T cells in Graves' hyperthyroidism and ophthalmopathy. As that report states: Recently diagnosed hyperthyroidism of less than 2 months' duration affected patients aged 18 to 65.

The TCR originated in a woman aged 18-30 years with Graves disease. The specimen was peripheral blood mononuclear cells (PBMCs), collected at new diagnosis, from a patient treated with antithyroid drugs. V is TRBV5-1 and J is TRBJ2-3; D may match TRBD1 or TRBD2 (5 bases each). The CDR3, as DNA: TGCGCCAGCAGCTTGGCCTCCTTCGGGACCACAGATACGCAGTATTTT. Translation gives CASSLASFGTTDTQYF.